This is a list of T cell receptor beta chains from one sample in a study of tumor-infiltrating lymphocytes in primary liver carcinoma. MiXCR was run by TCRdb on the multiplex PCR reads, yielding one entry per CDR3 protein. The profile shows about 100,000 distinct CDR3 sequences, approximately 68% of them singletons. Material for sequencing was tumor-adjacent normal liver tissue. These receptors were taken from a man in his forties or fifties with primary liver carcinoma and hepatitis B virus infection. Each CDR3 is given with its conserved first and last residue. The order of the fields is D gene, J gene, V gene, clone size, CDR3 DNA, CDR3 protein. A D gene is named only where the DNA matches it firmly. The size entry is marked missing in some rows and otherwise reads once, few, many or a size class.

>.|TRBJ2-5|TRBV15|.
TGTGCCACCAACAGAGTAGGGTCTAGGGACTTAGGGGAGACCCAGTACTTC
CATNRVGSRDLGETQYF
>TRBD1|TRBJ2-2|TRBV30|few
TGTGCCATGGACAGGGAGGACACCGGGGAGCTGTTTTTT
CAMDREDTGELFF
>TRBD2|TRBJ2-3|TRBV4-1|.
TGCGCCACCAGCCAAGAGCCTAGCGGTACAGATACACAGTATTTT
CATSQEPSGTDTQYF
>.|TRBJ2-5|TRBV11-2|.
TGTACCAGCAGCTTAGTCAGTGGGGGCAGTCGCCAAGAGACCCGGTACTTC
CTSSLVSGGSRQETRYF
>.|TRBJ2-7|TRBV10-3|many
TGTGCCATCGGCGAGTCGGGGTCCTACGAGCAGTACTTC
CAIGESGSYEQYF
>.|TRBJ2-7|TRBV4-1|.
TGCGCCAGCAGGCAAGAGTATGGGCAGTCCTACGAGCAGTACTTC
CASRQEYGQSYEQYF
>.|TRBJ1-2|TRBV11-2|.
TGTGTCAGCAGCGCCTCGGTTGCTAAATATGGCTACACCTTC
CVSSASVAKYGYTF
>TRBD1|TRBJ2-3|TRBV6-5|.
TGTGCCAATAGTACGGGACAGGGGGGCACAGATACGCAGTATTTT
CANSTGQGGTDTQYF
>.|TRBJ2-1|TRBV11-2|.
TGTGACAGCAGCCGACTCGGCCTGCAGGAGCAGTTCTTC
CDSSRLGLQEQFF
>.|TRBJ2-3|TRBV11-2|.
TGTGCCAGCAGCTTAGGAAGGGACACAGATACGCAGTATTTT
CASSLGRDTDTQYF
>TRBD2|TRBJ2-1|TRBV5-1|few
TGCGCCAGCAGCTTGATGGCTAGCGGGAGGGAGCAGTTCTTC
CASSLMASGREQFF
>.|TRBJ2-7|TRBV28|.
TGTGCCAGCAGTTTAGTCGCTAGCAGGAGCTCCTACGAGCAGTACTTC
CASSLVASRSSYEQYF
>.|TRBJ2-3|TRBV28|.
TGTGCCACCCTCAACCCCACAGATACGCAGTATTTT
CATLNPTDTQYF
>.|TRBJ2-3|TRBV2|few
TGTGCCAGCAGTGAAAATATAGATACGCAGTATTTT
CASSENIDTQYF
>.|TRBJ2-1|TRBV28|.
TGTGCCAGCAGGGAAACGGGGACGGGGCAGTTCTTC
CASRETGTGQFF
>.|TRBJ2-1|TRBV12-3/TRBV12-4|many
TGTGCCAGCAGTTTCTCAACCCTTCGATTATATGAGCAGTTCTTC
CASSFSTLRLYEQFF
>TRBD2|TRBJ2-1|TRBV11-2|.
TGTGCCAACAGCCACGAGAGCGGGAGCGCTAATGAGCAGTTCTTC
CANSHESGSANEQFF
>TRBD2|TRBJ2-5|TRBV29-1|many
TGCAGCGTTGGAGGGCTAGCGGGAGACGAGACCCAGTACTTC
CSVGGLAGDETQYF
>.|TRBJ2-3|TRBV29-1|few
TGCAGTGTTGTTCAGCATATGCAGTATTTT
CSVVQHMQYF
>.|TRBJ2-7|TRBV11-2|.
TGTCCCAGCAGCCCAGGGCCGGGGACGACCTATGAACAGTACTTC
CPSSPGPGTTYEQYF
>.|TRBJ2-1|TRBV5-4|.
TGTGCCAACAGCACCGGTTACAGCTCCTACAATGAGCAGTTCTTC
CANSTGYSSYNEQFF
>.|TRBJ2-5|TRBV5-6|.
TGTGTCAGCAGCAGCATGAAAGAGACCCAATACTTC
CVSSSMKETQYF
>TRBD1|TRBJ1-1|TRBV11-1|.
TGTGCCAACAGCCCGGGACAGAGGAACACTGAAGCCTTCTTT
CANSPGQRNTEAFF
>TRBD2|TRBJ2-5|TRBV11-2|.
TGTGTCAGTAGCCCTACGGGGGGGAGGGAGACCCAGTACTTC
CVSSPTGGRETQYF
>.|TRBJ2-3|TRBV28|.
TGTGTCAGCAGTTTTGTTTTAGATACGCAGTATTTT
CVSSFVLDTQYF
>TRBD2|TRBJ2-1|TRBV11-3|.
TGTGCCAACAGCTTAATTTGGACTAGCAATGAGCAGTTGTTC
CANSLIWTSNEQLF
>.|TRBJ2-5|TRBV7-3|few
TGTGCCAGCAGCTTAACAGTGACCTCGGAGACCCAGTACTTC
CASSLTVTSETQYF
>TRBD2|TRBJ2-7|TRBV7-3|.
TGTGCCAGCAGCTTAAACGAGACTAGCGGGACTTGGGACTACGAGCAGTACTTC
CASSLNETSGTWDYEQYF
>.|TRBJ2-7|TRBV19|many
TGTGCCACCTCTCCCCGGGGTGAGCAGTACTTC
CATSPRGEQYF
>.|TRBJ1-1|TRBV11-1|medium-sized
TGTGCCAGCAGCCTCAGGGGTTCTGAAGCTTTCTTT
CASSLRGSEAFF
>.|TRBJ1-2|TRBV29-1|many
TGCAGCGTCGGGACGAACGCGGACTATGGCTACACCTTC
CSVGTNADYGYTF
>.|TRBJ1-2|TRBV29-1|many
TGCAGCGTGGGGACGTCGGGGGCATTTGGCTACACCTTC
CSVGTSGAFGYTF
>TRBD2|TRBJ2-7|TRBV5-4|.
TGTGCCAGCAGCAAGATCCTAGCGGGAGGCGACAAGGAGTACTTC
CASSKILAGGDKEYF
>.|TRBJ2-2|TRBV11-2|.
TGTGTCAGCAGCTTATCCCGGAACACCGGAGGGCTGTTTTTT
CVSSLSRNTGGLFF
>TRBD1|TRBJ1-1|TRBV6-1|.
TGTGGCAGCAGTGACAGGGACACCGAAGCTTTCTTT
CGSSDRDTEAFF
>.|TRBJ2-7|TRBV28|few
TGTGCCAGCAGTTTCGGCCAGGGGAGGGACGAGCAGTACTTC
CASSFGQGRDEQYF